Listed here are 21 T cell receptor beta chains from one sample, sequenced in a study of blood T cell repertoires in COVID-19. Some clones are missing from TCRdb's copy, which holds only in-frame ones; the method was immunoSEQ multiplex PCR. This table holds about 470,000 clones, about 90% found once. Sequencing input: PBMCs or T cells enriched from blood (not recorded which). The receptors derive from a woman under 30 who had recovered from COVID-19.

DNA for the CDR3: TGTGCCAGCAGTTCTTCCTATGGCTACACCTTC. This sequence encodes CASSSSYGYTF. The genes are TRBV6-5 and TRBJ1-2; D is undetermined. Germline V gene data show CDR1 as MNHEY and CDR2 as SVGAGI. This CDR3 has 11 amino acids. Trimming left V 4 bases short and J 4 bases short, with 4 bases between.

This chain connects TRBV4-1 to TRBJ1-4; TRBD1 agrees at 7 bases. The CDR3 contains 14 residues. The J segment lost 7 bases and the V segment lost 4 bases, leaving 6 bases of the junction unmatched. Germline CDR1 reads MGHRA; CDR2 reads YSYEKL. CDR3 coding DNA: TGCGCCAGCAGCCTACAGGGGTCGGGTGAAAAACTGTTTTTT. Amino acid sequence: CASSLQGSGEKLFF.

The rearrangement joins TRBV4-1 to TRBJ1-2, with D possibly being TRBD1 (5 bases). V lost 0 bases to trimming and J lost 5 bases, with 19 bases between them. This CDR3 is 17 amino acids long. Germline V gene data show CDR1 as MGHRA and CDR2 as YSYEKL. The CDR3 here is CASSQDPGDRSPYGYTF. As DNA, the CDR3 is TGCGCCAGCAGCCAAGATCCGGGGGACCGTTCCCCGTATGGCTACACCTTC.

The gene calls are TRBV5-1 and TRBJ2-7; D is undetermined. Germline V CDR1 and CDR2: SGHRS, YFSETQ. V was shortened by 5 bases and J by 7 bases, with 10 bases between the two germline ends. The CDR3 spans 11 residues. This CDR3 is CASRQNEEQYF. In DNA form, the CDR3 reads TGCGCCAGCAGGCAGAACGAAGAGCAGTACTTC. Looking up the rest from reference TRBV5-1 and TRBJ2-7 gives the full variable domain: KAGVTQTPRYLIKTRGQQVTLSCSPISGHRSVSWYQQTPGQGLQFLFEYFSETQRNKGNFPGRFSGRQFSNSRSEMNVSTLELGDSALYLCASRQNEEQYFGPGTRLTVT.

As DNA, the CDR3 is TGTGCCAGCAGCCGCGACAGGGGATGGGAATACACCTTC. It translates to CASSRDRGWEYTF. The chain uses TRBV7-8 and TRBJ1-2; TRBD1 aligns across 8 bases. Germline V CDR1 and CDR2: SGHVS, FQNEAQ. The length of the CDR3 is 13 residues. Trimming cost V 5 bases and J 11 bases; bases outside gene matches: 10.

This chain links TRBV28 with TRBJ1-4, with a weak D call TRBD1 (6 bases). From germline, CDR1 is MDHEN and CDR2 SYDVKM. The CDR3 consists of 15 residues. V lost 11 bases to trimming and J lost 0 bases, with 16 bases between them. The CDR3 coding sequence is TGTGCCTGTAATGCCAGGGGTGCAACTAATGAAAAACTGTTTTTT. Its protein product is CACNARGATNEKLFF.

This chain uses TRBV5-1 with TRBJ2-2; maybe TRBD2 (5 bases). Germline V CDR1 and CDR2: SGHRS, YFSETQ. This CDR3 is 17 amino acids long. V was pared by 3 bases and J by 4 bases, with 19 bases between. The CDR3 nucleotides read TGCGCCAGCAGCTCCCAGCCCCGGGGAACGGGCACCGGGGAGCTGTTTTTT. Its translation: CASSSQPRGTGTGELFF.

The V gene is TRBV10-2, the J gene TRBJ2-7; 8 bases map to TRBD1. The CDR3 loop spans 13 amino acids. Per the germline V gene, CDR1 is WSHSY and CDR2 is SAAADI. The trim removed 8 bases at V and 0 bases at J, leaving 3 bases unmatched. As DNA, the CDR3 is TGCGCCAGCTGGGGGACAGGCTCCTACGAGCAGTACTTC. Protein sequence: CASWGTGSYEQYF.

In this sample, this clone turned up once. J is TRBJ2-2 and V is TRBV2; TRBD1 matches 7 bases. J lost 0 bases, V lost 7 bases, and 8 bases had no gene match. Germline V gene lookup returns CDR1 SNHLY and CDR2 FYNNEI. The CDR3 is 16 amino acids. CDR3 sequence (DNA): TGTGCCAGCACTTGGGACAGTACTACGAACACCGGGGAGCTGTTTTTT. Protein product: CASTWDSTTNTGELFF.

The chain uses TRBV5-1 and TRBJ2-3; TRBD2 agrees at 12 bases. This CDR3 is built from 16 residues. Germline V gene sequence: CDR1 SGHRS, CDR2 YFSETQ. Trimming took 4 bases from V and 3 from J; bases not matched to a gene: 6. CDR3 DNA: TGCGCCAGCAGCCGTCGACTAGCGGGGGCAACAGATACGCAGTATTTT. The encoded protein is CASSRRLAGATDTQYF.

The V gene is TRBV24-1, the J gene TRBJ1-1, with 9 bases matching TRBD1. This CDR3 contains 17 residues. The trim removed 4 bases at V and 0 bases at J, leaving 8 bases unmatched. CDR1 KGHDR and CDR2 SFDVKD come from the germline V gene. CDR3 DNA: TGTGCCACCAGTGACCTCAGGACAGGGGCGGTGAACACTGAAGCTTTCTTT. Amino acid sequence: CATSDLRTGAVNTEAFF.

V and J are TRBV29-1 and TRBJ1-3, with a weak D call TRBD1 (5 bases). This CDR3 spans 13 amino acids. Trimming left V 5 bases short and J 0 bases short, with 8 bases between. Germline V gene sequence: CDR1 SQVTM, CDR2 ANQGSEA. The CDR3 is CSVRDYSGNTIYF. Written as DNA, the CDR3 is TGCAGCGTTCGGGACTACTCTGGAAACACCATATATTTT.

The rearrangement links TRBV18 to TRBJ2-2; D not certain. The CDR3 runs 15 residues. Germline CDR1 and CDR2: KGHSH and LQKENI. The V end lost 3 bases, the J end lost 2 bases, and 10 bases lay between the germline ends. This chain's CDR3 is CASSPEPLNTGELFF. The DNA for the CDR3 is TGTGCCAGCTCACCTGAACCTCTAAACACCGGGGAGCTGTTTTTT.

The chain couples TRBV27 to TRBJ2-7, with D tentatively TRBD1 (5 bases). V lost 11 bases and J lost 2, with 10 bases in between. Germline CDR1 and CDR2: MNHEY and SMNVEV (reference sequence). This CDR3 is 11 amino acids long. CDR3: CAGADPYEQYF. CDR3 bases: TGTGCCGGGGCGGACCCCTACGAGCAGTACTTC.

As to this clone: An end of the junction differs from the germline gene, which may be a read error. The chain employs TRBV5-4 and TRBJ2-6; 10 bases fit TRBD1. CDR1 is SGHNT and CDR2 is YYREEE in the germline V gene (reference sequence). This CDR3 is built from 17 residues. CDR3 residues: CASRVGQGIHGANILTF. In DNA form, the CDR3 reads TGTGCCAGCAGAGTGGGACAGGGGATTCATGGGGCCAACATCCTGACTTTC.

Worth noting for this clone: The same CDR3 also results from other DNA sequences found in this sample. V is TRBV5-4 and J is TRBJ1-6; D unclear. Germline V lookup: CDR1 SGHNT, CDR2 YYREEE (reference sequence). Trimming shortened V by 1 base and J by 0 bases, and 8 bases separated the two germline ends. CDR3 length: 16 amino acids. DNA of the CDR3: TGTGCCAGCAGCTTGTCTCGGGGCTCCTATAATTCACCCCTCCACTTT. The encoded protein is CASSLSRGSYNSPLHF. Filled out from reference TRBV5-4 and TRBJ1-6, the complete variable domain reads ETGVTQSPTHLIKTRGQQVTLRCSSQSGHNTVSWYQQALGQGPQFIFQYYREEENGRGNFPPRFSGLQFPNYSSELNVNALELDDSALYLCASSLSRGSYNSPLHFGNGTRLTVT.

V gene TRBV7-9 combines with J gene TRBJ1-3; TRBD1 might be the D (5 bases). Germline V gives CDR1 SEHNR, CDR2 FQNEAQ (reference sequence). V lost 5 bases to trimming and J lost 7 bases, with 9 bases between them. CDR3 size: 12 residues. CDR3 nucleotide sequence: TGTGCCAGCAGCAAGACAGACAACACCATATATTTT. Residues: CASSKTDNTIYF. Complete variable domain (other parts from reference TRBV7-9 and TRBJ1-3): DTGVSQNPRHKITKRGQNVTFRCDPISEHNRLYWYRQTLGQGPEFLTYFQNEAQLEKSRLLSDRFSAERPKGSFSTLEIQRTEQGDSAMYLCASSKTDNTIYFGEGSWLTVV.

CDR3 residues: CASSFSGGSTEAFF. The CDR3 DNA reads as TGTGCCAGCAGTTTCTCAGGAGGGTCGACTGAAGCTTTCTTT. The chain combines TRBV27 with TRBJ1-1; no reliable D call. Germline V gene lookup returns CDR1 MNHEY and CDR2 SMNVEV (reference sequence). The V gene lost 3 bases and the J gene lost 5 bases, with 13 bases spanning the gap. The CDR3 is 14 amino acids.

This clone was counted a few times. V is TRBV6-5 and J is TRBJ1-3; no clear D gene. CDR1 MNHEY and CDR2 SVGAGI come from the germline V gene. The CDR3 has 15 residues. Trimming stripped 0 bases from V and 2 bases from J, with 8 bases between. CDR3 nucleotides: TGTGCCAGCAGTTACTCGATCGAGACTGGAAACACCATATATTTT. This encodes CASSYSIETGNTIYF.

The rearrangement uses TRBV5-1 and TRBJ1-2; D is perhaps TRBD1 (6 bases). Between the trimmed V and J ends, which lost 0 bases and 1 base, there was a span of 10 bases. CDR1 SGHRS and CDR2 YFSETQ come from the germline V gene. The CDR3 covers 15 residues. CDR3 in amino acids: CASSLDREGNYGYTF. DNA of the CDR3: TGCGCCAGCAGCTTGGACAGGGAAGGTAACTATGGCTACACCTTC.

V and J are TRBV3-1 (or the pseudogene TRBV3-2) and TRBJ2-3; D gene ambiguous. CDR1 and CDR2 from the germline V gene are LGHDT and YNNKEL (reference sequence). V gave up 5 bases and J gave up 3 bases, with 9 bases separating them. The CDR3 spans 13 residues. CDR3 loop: CASSALRTDTQYF. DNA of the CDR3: TGTGCCAGCAGCGCCCTTAGAACAGATACGCAGTATTTT.